The 18 T cell receptor beta chains listed next were all sequenced from one sample in a study of T cells in Graves' hyperthyroidism and ophthalmopathy. Amplification targeted TCR beta CDR3 regions from RNA transcripts. First-round RT-PCR of the TCR CDR3 relied on the HTBI primer set. TCRdb re-called the multiplex PCR reads with MiXCR, one entry per CDR3 protein. Of fewer than 300,000 distinct CDR3 sequences in the sample, roughly 15% were seen once. Sequencing was carried out using blood. The receptors here all came from a woman aged 50 to 65 with Graves' hyperthyroidism that later progressed to Graves' ophthalmopathy.

V usage is TRBV7-2 and J usage is TRBJ2-7; D unclear. V was pared by 7 bases and J by 2 bases, with 9 bases between. Germline values: CDR1 SGHTA, CDR2 FQGNSA. The CDR3 runs 12 residues. The CDR3 DNA is TGTGCCAGCACCCTCGACGCCTACGAGCAGTACTTC. It specifies CASTLDAYEQYF.

The chain couples TRBV9 to TRBJ2-5, with 8 bases identical to TRBD2. V was pared by 4 bases and J by 1 base, with 15 bases of the junction left unmatched. This CDR3 is 18 amino acids long. Germline-derived CDR1 and CDR2 are SGDLS and YYNGEE. The CDR3 sequence: CASSLKAGVDRVQETQYF. In DNA form, the CDR3 reads TGTGCCAGCAGCCTTAAAGCGGGGGTTGACCGGGTCCAAGAGACCCAGTACTTC. Supplemented by reference TRBV9 and TRBJ2-5, the full variable domain reads DSGVTQTPKHLITATGQRVTLRCSPRSGDLSVYWYQQSLDQGLQFLIQYYNGEERAKGNILERFSAQQFPDLHSELNLSSLELGDSALYFCASSLKAGVDRVQETQYFGPGTRLLVL.

This clonotype was seen at least ten times. This chain uses TRBV2 with TRBJ2-4; 9 nucleotides align to TRBD1. This CDR3 has 12 residues. Per the germline V gene, CDR1 is SNHLY and CDR2 is FYNNEI. V was clipped by 6 bases and J by 8 bases; unmatched bases: 2. CDR3 coding DNA: TGTGCCAGCAGAGACAGGGGGGACATTCAGTACTTC. This translates into CASRDRGDIQYF.

The chain links TRBV4-1 to TRBJ2-7, with TRBD2 matching 7 bases. The junction had 10 bases not matched to a gene; V was cut back by 4 bases and J by 4 bases. The CDR3 spans 15 residues. Germline CDR1 and CDR2: MGHRA and YSYEKL. The CDR3 region is CASSRGGGVGYEQYF. CDR3 nucleotide sequence: TGCGCCAGCAGCCGCGGTGGGGGGGTGGGTTACGAGCAGTACTTC.

This clonotype was detected many times. The V and J genes are TRBV12-3 or TRBV12-4 and TRBJ2-7; D uncertain. Trimming took 6 bases from V and 7 from J, leaving 10 bases between them. This CDR3 contains 11 residues. CDR3 sequence: CASRDRGEQYF. CDR3 coding DNA: TGTGCCAGCAGGGACCGTGGAGAGCAGTACTTC.

This clonotype showed up just a few times. V gene TRBV10-3 combines with J gene TRBJ2-5; no definite D call. Looked up from germline, CDR1 is ENHRY and CDR2 is SYGVKD. The germline V and J ends were trimmed by 0 bases and 2 bases, with 10 bases remaining between them. The length of the CDR3 is 15 residues. This CDR3 is CAISESPRLQETQYF. CDR3 sequence (DNA): TGTGCCATCAGTGAGTCGCCCAGATTACAAGAGACCCAGTACTTC.

Many counts were recorded for this clonotype. V gene TRBV12-3 or TRBV12-4 combines with J gene TRBJ1-2; D is ambiguous. The CDR3 has 16 residues. The V and J ends lost 2 bases and 1 base respectively, with 14 bases between them. CDR3 sequence reads: CASSLTGPPFNYGYTF. The CDR3 nucleotides read TGTGCCAGCAGTTTAACTGGGCCGCCCTTTAACTATGGCTACACCTTC.

This clonotype appeared many times. This chain links TRBV20-1 with TRBJ2-1, with D possibly being TRBD2 (6 bases). Deletions cut 0 bases from V and 1 base from J, with 10 bases between. In germline, CDR1 is DFQATT, CDR2 SNEGSKA (reference sequence). The CDR3 runs 15 residues. CDR3 protein: CSARDSGGSYNEQFF. The CDR3 DNA follows: TGCAGTGCTAGAGATTCCGGGGGTTCCTACAATGAGCAGTTCTTC.

Ten or more counts support this clonotype. This sequence joins TRBV24-1 and TRBJ2-1; 12 bases line up with TRBD2. The CDR3 contains 17 residues. Germline values: CDR1 KGHDR, CDR2 SFDVKD. The V and J ends lost 5 bases and 1 base, in that order; junction bases with no gene match: 5. In DNA, the CDR3 is TGTGCCACCAGTGTCCCGACTAGCGGGAGTTCCTACAATGAGCAGTTCTTC. Amino acid sequence: CATSVPTSGSSYNEQFF.

Note on this clonotype: Given a much more abundant clone one base away, this may be a read error. The CDR3: CASSALQGVTEYYEQYF. The CDR3 DNA reads TGTGCCAGCAGTGCCCTACAGGGGGTAACTGAGTACTACGAGCAGTACTTC. The genes are TRBV27 and TRBJ2-7, with 8 bases aligning to TRBD1. Unmatched junction bases numbered 15, after V lost 5 bases and J lost 3 bases. CDR1 and CDR2 (germline): MNHEY, SMNVEV (reference sequence). This CDR3 spans 17 amino acids.

This clonotype was found many times. CDR3: CSVEKGDGYTF. The CDR3 bases are TGCAGCGTTGAAAAAGGCGATGGCTACACCTTC. The chain carries TRBV29-1 and TRBJ1-2; no firm D call. The V gene lost 2 bases and the J gene lost 6 bases, with 7 bases spanning the gap. The CDR3 contains 11 residues. From germline, CDR1 is SQVTM and CDR2 ANQGSEA. The whole variable domain, filled in from reference TRBV29-1 and TRBJ1-2, reads SAVISQKPSRDICQRGTSLTIQCQVDSQVTMMFWYRQQPGQSLTLIATANQGSEATYESGFVIDKFPISRPNLTFSTLTVSNMSPEDSSIYLCSVEKGDGYTFGSGTRLTVV.

This clonotype was detected ten times or more. V and J are TRBV10-3 and TRBJ2-7; D is unresolved. There are 13 residues in the CDR3. Per the germline V gene, CDR1 is ENHRY and CDR2 is SYGVKD. With 3 bases removed from V and 3 bases from J, the gap between germline ends came to 9 bases. The CDR3 sequence is CAISDSTGYEQYF. As DNA, the CDR3 is TGTGCCATCAGTGATTCGACGGGCTACGAGCAGTACTTC.

The table lists this clonotype with many counts. The chain joins TRBV2 to TRBJ2-2, with TRBD1 matching over 8 bases. V lost 8 bases to trimming and J lost 5 bases; unmatched junction nucleotides: 10. Germline V gives CDR1 SNHLY, CDR2 FYNNEI. This CDR3 contains 15 residues. The CDR3 loop is CASARRTGTTGELFF. CDR3 in DNA: TGTGCCAGCGCACGTCGGACAGGGACGACCGGGGAGCTGTTTTTT.

This clonotype has a count of ten or more. This CDR3 reads CASRESGYSYNEQFF. CDR3 in DNA: TGTGCCAGCAGGGAGAGCGGATACTCCTACAATGAGCAGTTCTTC. The J gene is TRBJ2-1, the V gene TRBV28; tentatively, D is TRBD2 (5 bases). The CDR3 spans 15 residues. Trimming cost V 6 bases and J 0 bases, with 12 bases left between them. Germline assignment: CDR1 MDHEN and CDR2 SYDVKM. Complete variable domain (other parts from reference TRBV28 and TRBJ2-1): DVKVTQSSRYLVKRTGEKVFLECVQDMDHENMFWYRQDPGLGLRLIYFSYDVKMKEKGDIPEGYSVSREKKERFSLILESASTNQTSMYLCASRESGYSYNEQFFGPGTRLTVL.

This clonotype was seen at least ten times. This rearrangement joins TRBV28 to TRBJ2-1; 11 positions agree with TRBD2. The CDR3 contains 17 residues. V was pared by 8 bases and J by 8 bases, with 17 bases of the junction left unmatched. CDR1 and CDR2 (germline): MDHEN, SYDVKM. The CDR3 DNA reads TGTGCCAGCCGAATTCCCGTCCTAGCGGGAGGTAGGGATGAGCAGTTCTTC. Protein: CASRIPVLAGGRDEQFF.

This sequence joins TRBV5-1 and TRBJ2-5; 13 positions agree with TRBD2. The germline V gene has CDR1 SGHRS and CDR2 YFSETQ. This CDR3 comprises 13 residues. V gave up 6 bases and J gave up 8 bases; unmatched junction bases: 4. Here the CDR3 reads CASTRLAGGTQYF. As DNA, the CDR3 is TGCGCCAGCACCAGACTAGCGGGAGGAACCCAGTACTTC.

Ten or more counts support this clonotype. The chain carries TRBV20-1 and TRBJ2-2; D uncertain. The CDR3 is made up of 12 amino acids. Germline V gene lookup returns CDR1 DFQATT and CDR2 SNEGSKA (reference sequence). The V end was cut by 3 bases, the J end by 3 bases, with 5 bases between. Here the CDR3 DNA reads TGCAGTGCTAGGGCCGACACCGGGGAGCTGTTTTTT. The encoded protein is CSARADTGELFF.

This clonotype was found a few times. The J gene is TRBJ1-1, the V gene TRBV10-3, with D tentatively TRBD1 (5 bases). The CDR3 runs to 16 residues. In germline, CDR1 is ENHRY, CDR2 SYGVKD. V gave up 6 bases and J gave up 1 base, with 18 bases separating them. This CDR3 reads CAISARGRGPNTEAFF. In nucleotides, the CDR3 is TGTGCCATCAGCGCGAGGGGCCGGGGACCGAACACTGAAGCTTTCTTT.